This record concerns one T cell receptor (beta chain) sequence. Antigen specificity is unknown. This entry comes from a study of CD8+ T cells in alopecia areata. Treatment meaning: oral pan-JAK inhibitor, 5-10 mg twice daily. This CDR3 region has 14 residues. The germline gives CDR1 SGHAT, CDR2 FQNNGV. With 1 base removed from V and 1 base from J, the gap between germline ends came to 4 bases. Study-level points and caveats: The study found that many expanded lesional clones persisted in scalp and blood during tofacitinib. Tofacitinib produced a significant decrease in scalp clonality and in expanded CD8+ clones among the top 100.

Extracted RNA was reverse transcribed, and the resulting cDNA served as sequencing template. TCRdb's copy holds only in-frame clones and misses some; the assay was immunoSEQ multiplex PCR. The repertoire consists of about 190,000 clones, with 55% to 70% occurring once and the leading ten covering 0.65% to 0.7%. The chain joins TRBV11-2 to TRBJ2-2, with D uncertain. This sequence was found in a human donor with alopecia areata. The input for sequencing was CD4+ T cells sorted from blood, taken at week 4, from a patient treated with tofacitinib. CDR3: CASSLVRNTGELFF. The CDR3 DNA reads TGTGCCAGCAGCTTAGTACGGAACACCGGGGAGCTGTTTTTT.